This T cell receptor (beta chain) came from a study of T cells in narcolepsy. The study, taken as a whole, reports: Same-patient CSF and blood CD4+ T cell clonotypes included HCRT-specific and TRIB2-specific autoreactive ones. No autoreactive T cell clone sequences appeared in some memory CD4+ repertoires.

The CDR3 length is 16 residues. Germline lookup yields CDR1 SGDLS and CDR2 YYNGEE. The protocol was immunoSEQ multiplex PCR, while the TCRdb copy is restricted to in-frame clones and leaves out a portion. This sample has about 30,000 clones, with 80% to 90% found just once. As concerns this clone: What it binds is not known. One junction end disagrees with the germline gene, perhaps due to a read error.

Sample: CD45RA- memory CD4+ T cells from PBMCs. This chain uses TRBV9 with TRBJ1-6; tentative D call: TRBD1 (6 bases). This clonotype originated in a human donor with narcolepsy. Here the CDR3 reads CASSAGGQREFSPPHF. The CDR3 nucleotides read TGTGCCAGCAGCGCGGGCGGACAGAGGGAATTTTCACCCCCCCACTTT.